What follows is one T cell receptor (beta chain) and its context. Sequencing used immunoSEQ multiplex PCR; TCRdb keeps in-frame clones, though not all of them. The table records around 83,000 clones, roughly 86% of them present only once. The CDR3 contains 17 residues. The ends lost 0 bases at V and 10 bases at J; junction bases unmatched: 14. Germline CDR1 and CDR2: SGHRS and YFSETQ. This sample was taken from a study of T cell responses to AZD1222 COVID-19 vaccine. The chain has TRBV5-1 and TRBJ2-1, with TRBD2 matching 9 bases. The TCR sequence derives from an adult in good health. Specimen: peripheral blood, collected on day 0 of AZD1222 vaccination. CDR3 sequence reads: CASSLGSSGAAMGEQFF. CDR3 nucleotide sequence: TGCGCCAGCAGCTTGGGGTCTAGCGGGGCCGCGATGGGGGAGCAGTTCTTC. Together with reference TRBV5-1 and TRBJ2-1, the CDR3 gives the full variable domain: KAGVTQTPRYLIKTRGQQVTLSCSPISGHRSVSWYQQTPGQGLQFLFEYFSETQRNKGNFPGRFSGRQFSNSRSEMNVSTLELGDSALYLCASSLGSSGAAMGEQFFGPGTRLTVL.